This T cell receptor beta chain was recovered during a study of T cells after posttransplantation cyclophosphamide. Profiled with immunoSEQ multiplex PCR; TCRdb holds only in-frame clones, not every one. Of more than 30,000 clones listed, 75% to 95% are singletons. Cells defined as naive were viable CD3+CD4+ or CD3+CD8+ and CCR7+CD45RA+CD45RO-CD95-CD27+CD28+. Looked up from germline, CDR1 is MDHEN and CDR2 is SYDVKM. The CDR3 spans 15 residues. The germline V and J ends were trimmed by 7 bases and 5 bases, with 20 bases remaining between them. The sample taken for sequencing was naive CD4+ T cells sorted from PBMCs. The sequence was obtained from a woman aged 60-75 years in good health, CMV-negative, and a related stem cell transplant donor. The chain has TRBV28 and TRBJ2-5, with TRBD2 as a possible D gene (7 bases). The CDR3 region has the DNA TGTGCCAGCACCCCAAGGGGGGGGGCCCCCGAGACCCAGTACTTC. Its translation is CASTPRGGAPETQYF.